Here is one T cell receptor (beta chain) with its context. No cognate antigen has been identified for it. No base quality values were provided; no much bigger clone lies one nucleotide off. The library was built by means of 5' RACE. The listed sequencing device is NextSeq 500. In the TCR library protocol, unique molecular identifiers were attached to individual cDNA molecules to correct for PCR bias and sequencing error. TCR alpha and beta chains were both sequenced, and the abundances of alpha and beta sequences in each sample were closely correlated with each other. The original methods were these. Decombinator V4 was used to annotate the V gene, J gene and CDR3 of the TCR sequences. TCRs were defined as expanded if a significant change between any two time points was detected under a Poisson model with p below 0.0001. TCR abundances were normalised to the total number of TCRs sequenced per sample and were expressed as counts per million. TRAV1-2 paired with TRAJ12, TRAJ20 or TRAJ33 defined MAIT TCRs, while TRAV10 paired with TRAJ18 defined iNKT TCRs. VDJdb, accessed on 1 November 2021, was searched for TCRs annotated for CMV, EBV and SARS-CoV-2, and TCRs annotated for more than one antigen were excluded. Using fastp at Q25 and MiXCR, TCRdb reprocessed the public reads and kept productive beta chains. CDR3 protein duplicates are merged, each entry listing the most common genes and DNA. TCRdb's processing, not the authors' own work, is the source of the V and J calls. The table for this sample lists roughly 25,000 distinct CDR3 sequences; approximately 3.9% of them were counted only once. Together, the top ten hold 3.5% to 5% of the sample.

The data derive from a study of early T cells in non-severe SARS-CoV-2 infection (dated by TCRdb to about 2021). Describing the broader study: Bulk RNA from unsorted whole blood was used for TCR sequencing, so alpha and beta chains could not be paired.

CDR1 SGHNT and CDR2 YYREEE were looked up in the germline V gene (reference sequence). From its cysteine to its phenylalanine, the CDR3 spans 15 amino acids. Solely the CDR3 DNA is kept, with 45 bases framed from the first base. V and J are truncated by 7 bases and 0 bases respectively, leaving an intervening sequence of 16 bases. Results the study describes overall, beyond this receptor: VDJdb matching was skewed toward anti-spike CD8 responses and likely underestimated virus-specific expansions, missing private and CD4 specificities.

This was a case-control study nested in a cohort of healthcare workers in London, UK, who had nasopharyngeal swab PCR tests and blood samples taken every week. Healthcare workers were recruited during the week of the UK lockdown, between 23 and 31 March 2020, and followed weekly for up to 16 weeks. The sequence links TRBV5-4 to TRBJ1-1; the D gene is perhaps TRBD1, on 6 matching bases. Material: whole blood. This TCR came from an adult who was a healthcare worker with PCR-confirmed SARS-CoV-2 infection or an uninfected control (not recorded which). The CDR3 is CASLGGGALNTEAFF. The DNA sequence is as follows: TGTGCCAGCTTGGGCGGGGGGGCGTTGAACACTGAAGCTTTCTTT.